A single sample gave rise to the 11 T cell receptor beta chains below, sequenced in a study of blood T cell repertoires in COVID-19. Some clones are missing from TCRdb's copy, which holds only in-frame ones; the method was immunoSEQ multiplex PCR. The sample consists of about 240,000 clones, about 83% of them appearing once. Material: peripheral blood. The receptor source for this set is a human donor in a cohort sampled during active COVID-19.

This clone has a single count. The CDR3 reads CATSRDIGVTYNEQFF. DNA for the CDR3: TGTGCCACCAGCAGAGATATAGGAGTAACCTACAATGAGCAGTTCTTC. This rearrangement joins TRBV15 to TRBJ2-1; D is uncertain. This CDR3 contains 16 residues. CDR1 is LNHNV and CDR2 is YYDKDF in the germline V gene (reference sequence). V lost 0 bases to trimming and J lost 2 bases, with 11 bases between them. Based on the CDR3 plus reference TRBV15 and TRBJ2-1, the full variable domain is DAMVIQNPRYQVTQFGKPVTLSCSQTLNHNVMYWYQQKSSQAPKLLFHYYDKDFNNEADTPDNFQSRRPNTSFCFLDIRSPGLGDTAMYLCATSRDIGVTYNEQFFGPGTRLTVL.

This clone was picked up one time. This chain uses TRBV5-1 with TRBJ1-3; a possible D gene is TRBD1 (5 bases). The CDR3 has 15 residues. Trimming took off 3 bases at V and 0 bases at J, with 10 bases between the two ends. Germline lookup yields CDR1 SGHRS and CDR2 YFSETQ. The CDR3 spells CASSSGGVSGNTIYF. For the CDR3, the DNA is TGCGCCAGCAGCTCCGGGGGGGTCTCTGGAAACACCATATATTTT.

The rearrangement joins TRBV6-5 to TRBJ2-1, with a weak D call TRBD2 (5 bases). CDR1 is MNHEY, CDR2 SVGAGI, per germline. The V and J ends lost 10 bases and 0 bases respectively, with 16 bases between them. This CDR3 region has 15 residues. CDR3 region: CATQLDLSSYNEQFF. CDR3 sequence (DNA): TGTGCCACCCAACTAGACCTGAGCTCCTACAATGAGCAGTTCTTC.

This clone has a single count. The chain has TRBV27 and TRBJ2-7; D not resolved. V was pared by 5 bases and J by 3 bases, with 20 bases between. This CDR3 contains 16 residues. Germline V CDR1 and CDR2: MNHEY, SMNVEV (reference sequence). DNA of the CDR3: TGTGCCAGCAGTCCCCAGCCTAGGCCCCCCAACTACGAGCAGTACTTC. Amino acids: CASSPQPRPPNYEQYF.

The J gene is TRBJ2-7, the V gene TRBV2, with D possibly being TRBD1 (5 bases). With 4 bases removed from V and 3 bases from J, the gap between germline ends came to 13 bases. The CDR3 contains 14 residues. Germline CDR1 reads SNHLY; CDR2 reads FYNNEI. The DNA for the CDR3 is TGTGCCAGCAGTGGTGGCTGGCAGGGCTACGAGCAGTACTTC. It is translated as CASSGGWQGYEQYF.

The chain is built from TRBV5-1 and TRBJ2-3; maybe TRBD1 (5 bases). Germline V lookup: CDR1 SGHRS, CDR2 YFSETQ. V dropped 4 bases and J dropped 2 bases, with 11 bases sitting between them. The CDR3 covers 14 residues. CDR3 loop: CASSADSLTDTQYF. CDR3 nucleotide sequence: TGCGCCAGCAGCGCCGACAGCCTCACAGATACGCAGTATTTT.

This rearrangement joins TRBV10-3 to TRBJ1-2, with 7 bases that match TRBD1. Trimming at V came to 7 bases and at J to 4 bases, leaving 9 bases not matched to a gene. Germline CDR1 and CDR2: ENHRY and SYGVKD. The CDR3 has 14 amino acids. The CDR3: CAITPTGRSYGYTF. DNA of the CDR3: TGTGCCATCACCCCGACAGGGCGTTCCTATGGCTACACCTTC.

V gene TRBV6-5 combines with J gene TRBJ1-2, with D possibly matching TRBD1 (5 bases). This CDR3 comprises 13 residues. V was cut by 5 bases and J by 3 bases, with 10 bases left in between. CDR1 and CDR2 (germline): MNHEY, SVGAGI. CDR3 DNA: TGTGCCAGCAGTCGGGACTCTGACTATGGCTACACCTTC. It specifies CASSRDSDYGYTF.

The chain is built from TRBV6-6 and TRBJ1-1; 7 bases match TRBD1. Germline loops: CDR1 MNHNY, CDR2 SVGAGI (reference sequence). The V and J ends lost 2 bases and 5 bases, in that order; junction bases with no gene match: 5. CDR3 length: 14 residues. This chain's CDR3 is CASSYGGGRTEAFF. The CDR3 region has the DNA TGTGCCAGCAGTTACGGAGGGGGCCGGACTGAAGCTTTCTTT.

The chain is built from TRBV28 and TRBJ2-1; a weak D match, TRBD2 (6 bases). This CDR3 has 17 residues. V lost 4 bases and J lost 4, with 20 bases in between. The germline gives CDR1 MDHEN, CDR2 SYDVKM. DNA of the CDR3: TGTGCCAGCAGTTCCCCTTTAGGAGGGGTTGGGTACAATGAGCAGTTCTTC. Translated, it gives CASSSPLGGVGYNEQFF.

V gene TRBV5-3 combines with J gene TRBJ2-7; 7 bases map to TRBD1. TRBV5-3 qualifies as an ORF whose function is uncertain. J gave up 4 bases and V 4 bases, and 17 bases lay outside the gene matches. The CDR3 runs to 17 residues. This CDR3 reads CARSPRDEGAYRYEQYF. CDR3 DNA: TGTGCCAGAAGCCCTCGCGATGAGGGGGCATATCGATACGAGCAGTACTTC.